Shown below are 18 T cell receptor beta chains from a single sample sequenced in a study of T cells in Graves' hyperthyroidism and ophthalmopathy. RNA transcripts were the template for amplifying TCR beta CDR3 regions. First-round RT-PCR targeting the TCR CDR3 was performed with the HTBI primer set. One entry per CDR3 protein, called by TCRdb with MiXCR from the multiplex PCR reads. The sample lists 350,000 to 400,000 distinct CDR3 sequences; roughly 19% were seen once. The specimen sequenced was blood. The receptors originated from a woman aged 18-35 years with Graves' hyperthyroidism.

This clonotype was counted between two and nine times. The CDR3 region is CASSQAGVKSTEAFF. CDR3 DNA: TGCGCCAGCAGCCAAGCAGGAGTGAAGTCGACTGAAGCTTTCTTT. The J gene is TRBJ1-1, the V gene TRBV4-1; D not resolved. This CDR3 contains 15 residues. V lost 1 base and J lost 5, with 14 bases in between. Germline CDR1 and CDR2: MGHRA and YSYEKL.

This clonotype was counted at least ten times. The chain is built from TRBV12-3 or TRBV12-4 and TRBJ1-1; D is unresolved. This CDR3 comprises 13 residues. The V end was cut by 4 bases, the J end by 7 bases, with 13 bases between. The CDR3 nucleotides are TGTGCCAGCAGTTGGCGGGCTACCTTTGAAGCTTTCTTT. This sequence encodes CASSWRATFEAFF.

Ten or more counts support this clonotype. This chain links TRBV11-2 with TRBJ1-1, with D hard to call. V was shortened by 2 bases and J by 2 bases, with 12 bases between the two germline ends. CDR1 SGHAT and CDR2 FQNNGV come from the germline V gene. This CDR3 comprises 15 residues. In DNA, the CDR3 is TGTGCCAGCAGCTTACGGTTTGGCGGTAACACTGAAGCTTTCTTT. Its translation: CASSLRFGGNTEAFF.

The sample holds many counts of this clonotype. The chain links TRBV20-1 to TRBJ2-7, with 7 bases fitting TRBD2. The CDR3 runs to 15 residues. The trim removed 6 bases at V and 0 bases at J, leaving 11 bases unmatched. CDR1 is DFQATT, CDR2 SNEGSKA, per germline (reference sequence). The CDR3 nucleotides are TGCAGTGCAAAACCCTATTCGGGAGGCTCCTACGAGCAGTACTTC. Translated: CSAKPYSGGSYEQYF.

This chain joins TRBV6-1 and TRBJ2-5, with 8 bases fitting TRBD1. The CDR3 consists of 15 residues. Trimming at V came to 7 bases and at J to 3 bases, leaving 10 bases not matched to a gene. Germline V gene lookup returns CDR1 MNHNS and CDR2 SASEGT. CDR3 residues: CASTKEGQAKETQYF. Written as DNA, the CDR3 is TGTGCCAGCACCAAGGAGGGACAGGCCAAAGAGACCCAGTACTTC.

There are many counts of this clonotype. This sequence joins TRBV12-3 or TRBV12-4 and TRBJ1-1; 11 nucleotides align to TRBD1. V dropped 8 bases and J dropped 10; count of bases not matched to a gene: 18. The CDR3 loop spans 16 amino acids. CDR3 in amino acids: CASLPGQGVLRYGAFF. CDR3 coding DNA: TGTGCCAGCTTGCCGGGACAGGGGGTCCTACGTTATGGAGCTTTCTTT.

In its sample, this clonotype was seen many times. The CDR3 DNA sequence: TGTGCCAGCAGCGAGGCCGACCCTCATGGCTACACCTTC. It encodes CASSEADPHGYTF. The J gene is TRBJ1-2, the V gene TRBV6-1; D is uncertain. CDR3 length: 13 amino acids. V lost 6 bases and J lost 6, with 14 bases in between. CDR1 and CDR2 (germline): MNHNS, SASEGT.

This clonotype was picked up many times. J is TRBJ2-7 and V is TRBV20-1; perhaps TRBD2 as D (6 bases). Deletions cut 5 bases from V and 0 bases from J, with 14 bases between. The CDR3 totals 14 residues. Germline CDR1 DFQATT, CDR2 SNEGSKA (reference sequence). The DNA for the CDR3 is TGCAGTGCTTCCAGCGGGTCTAGCTCCTACGAGCAGTACTTC. Protein: CSASSGSSSYEQYF.

Ten or more counts support this clonotype. J is TRBJ1-2 and V is TRBV2; TRBD1 is a possible D gene (5 bases). CDR3 size: 17 residues. Trimming took off 6 bases at V and 3 bases at J, with 23 bases between the two ends. CDR1 is SNHLY and CDR2 is FYNNEI in the germline V gene. CDR3 DNA: TGTGCCAGCAGCACCGGGACCAACCTATATGGGGACTATGGCTACACCTTC. This codes for CASSTGTNLYGDYGYTF.

Of note for this clonotype: This may arise from a read error, as a much more abundant clone is one base away. V and J are TRBV6-5 and TRBJ1-6; 8 bases map to TRBD1. The J segment lost 10 bases and the V segment lost 11 bases, leaving 13 bases of the junction unmatched. The CDR3 length is 14 residues. Germline CDR1 is MNHEY and CDR2 is SVGAGI. CDR3 sequence (DNA): TGTGCCGGCATTTATGGGACAGGAAACTCACCCCTCCACTTT. As protein: CAGIYGTGNSPLHF.

This clonotype was seen many times. This chain connects TRBV6-1 to TRBJ2-7, with TRBD1 matching 7 bases. The CDR3 covers 14 residues. CDR1 MNHNS and CDR2 SASEGT come from the germline V gene. The trim removed 2 bases at V and 2 bases at J, leaving 3 bases unmatched. Written as DNA, the CDR3 is TGTGCCAGCAGTGAACCGACAGGGACCTACGAGCAGTACTTC. Residues: CASSEPTGTYEQYF.

This clonotype was counted ten times or more. V and J are TRBV12-3 or TRBV12-4 and TRBJ2-5; D may match TRBD1 or TRBD2 (7 bases each). This CDR3 spans 14 amino acids. The V and J ends lost 4 bases and 3 bases respectively, with 12 bases between them. The chain's CDR3 is CASSSQGGEETQYF. CDR3 bases: TGTGCCAGCAGTTCCCAGGGGGGGGAAGAGACCCAGTACTTC.

This clonotype came up many times. The chain recombines TRBV12-3 or TRBV12-4 with TRBJ2-2; D possibly corresponds to TRBD1 (6 bases). V was trimmed by 4 bases and J by 4 bases, leaving 16 bases between them. The CDR3 totals 16 residues. CDR3 sequence reads: CASSSHRVIGTGELFF. DNA of the CDR3: TGTGCCAGCAGTTCTCACAGGGTTATTGGCACCGGGGAGCTGTTTTTT.

This clonotype was seen ten or more times. The chain joins TRBV29-1 to TRBJ2-7; D gene unclear. The germline V gene encodes CDR1 SQVTM and CDR2 ANQGSEA. V was clipped by 4 bases and J by 0 bases, with 7 bases between them. This CDR3 has 12 amino acids. DNA for the CDR3: TGCAGCGTTGGAGACACCTCCTACGAGCAGTACTTC. The encoded protein is CSVGDTSYEQYF.

This clonotype came up many times. The chain has TRBV29-1 and TRBJ2-7, with 9 bases that match TRBD2. The germline V gene encodes CDR1 SQVTM and CDR2 ANQGSEA. This CDR3 region has 13 residues. The V and J ends lost 6 bases and 5 bases, in that order; junction bases with no gene match: 8. CDR3: CSVGGLAIHEQYF. Written as DNA, the CDR3 is TGCAGCGTCGGGGGACTAGCTATCCACGAGCAGTACTTC.

The sample holds many counts of this clonotype. The chain recombines TRBV6-1 with TRBJ1-5, with 10 bases aligning to TRBD1. The CDR3 loop spans 14 amino acids. The V and J ends lost 6 bases and 4 bases, in that order; junction bases with no gene match: 3. Germline CDR1 MNHNS, CDR2 SASEGT. CDR3 DNA: TGTGCCAGCAGAGAGGGACAGGGGAATCAGCCCCAGCATTTT. Translated: CASREGQGNQPQHF.

The chain uses TRBV12-5 and TRBJ1-2, with a weak D call TRBD1 (6 bases). The CDR3 loop spans 14 amino acids. Germline-derived CDR1 and CDR2 are LGHNT and FRNRAP. Trimming left V 0 bases short and J 2 bases short, with 7 bases between. The CDR3 DNA is TGTGCTAGTGGTTTGGTTCAGGGGAACTATGGCTACACCTTC. Its translation is CASGLVQGNYGYTF.

This clonotype occurred many times. The rearrangement uses TRBV24-1 and TRBJ1-1; D gene uncertain. The CDR3 has 14 residues. Germline lookup yields CDR1 KGHDR and CDR2 SFDVKD. V shed 4 bases and J shed 6 bases, with 14 bases lying between them. This chain's CDR3 is CATSDPQRTAEAFF. The CDR3, as DNA: TGTGCCACCAGTGACCCACAGCGAACGGCTGAAGCTTTCTTT.